These 32 T cell receptor beta chains were all obtained from the same sample, sequenced in a study of Graves' ophthalmopathy and Graves' hyperthyroidism (dated 2018 in TCRdb). Sequencer: Illumina HiSeq 2000. For repertoire sequencing, TCR beta CDR3 regions were amplified from RNA transcripts. The first round was an RT-PCR using HTBI primers with the Qiagen OneStep RT-PCR kit, and this first round was followed by a second-round multiplex PCR, then size selection and purification. Starting from the raw public reads, TCRdb applied fastp trimming at Q25, assembled clones with MiXCR and retained in-frame beta chains. Identical CDR3 protein sequences are pooled into one entry, listed with their most common genes and DNA. The sample table shows approximately 1.2 million distinct CDR3 sequences, and 35% to 40% are seen once. Of the sample, over 8.5% is held by the ten largest clones. The sample taken for sequencing was peripheral blood or thyroid tissue (not recorded which). All receptors come from an adult man with Graves' hyperthyroidism.

The gene calls are TRBV29-1 and TRBJ1-2; 7 bases are shared with TRBD1. The CDR3 totals 13 residues. Trimming cost V 6 bases and J 4 bases; bases outside gene matches: 8. Germline CDR1 reads SQVTM; CDR2 reads ANQGSEA. Here the CDR3 DNA reads TGCAGCGTCGAACTGGGGACAGCCTATGGCTACACCTTC. It codes for CSVELGTAYGYTF. Drawing the rest from reference TRBV29-1 and TRBJ1-2, the complete variable domain is SAVISQKPSRDICQRGTSLTIQCQVDSQVTMMFWYRQQPGQSLTLIATANQGSEATYESGFVIDKFPISRPNLTFSTLTVSNMSPEDSSIYLCSVELGTAYGYTFGSGTRLTVV.

In its sample, this clonotype was seen many times. The chain uses TRBV29-1 and TRBJ1-3; 7 bases line up with TRBD1. The CDR3 spans 13 residues. Unmatched junction bases numbered 4, after V lost 6 bases and J lost 2 bases. Per germline, CDR1 SQVTM and CDR2 ANQGSEA. The CDR3 reads CSVDRAAGNTIYF. In DNA, the CDR3 is TGCAGCGTCGACAGGGCCGCTGGAAACACCATATATTTT.

The chain is built from TRBV10-3 and TRBJ2-7, with D unclear. In germline, CDR1 is ENHRY, CDR2 SYGVKD. The CDR3 is 13 residues long. V lost 6 bases and J 3 bases, leaving 12 bases between the germline ends. The CDR3 DNA is TGTGCCATCAGAACGGACGGAAACTACGAGCAGTACTTC. It codes for CAIRTDGNYEQYF.

This rearrangement joins TRBV20-1 to TRBJ2-5; TRBD2 aligns across 10 bases. V trimming: 5 bases; J trimming: 5 bases; junction bases outside the gene matches: 5. Germline V gene data show CDR1 as DFQATT and CDR2 as SNEGSKA (reference sequence). This CDR3 has 13 residues. The CDR3 nucleotides read TGCAGTGCTTCGGGACTAGCGTGGGAGACCCAGTACTTC. Residues: CSASGLAWETQYF.

This clonotype was counted ten times or more. The chain employs TRBV12-3 or TRBV12-4 and TRBJ2-5; no definite D call. This CDR3 spans 14 amino acids. The V and J ends lost 3 bases and 1 base respectively, with 9 bases between them. CDR3 in DNA: TGTGCCAGCAGTTTCAGGCTTCTCCAAGAGACCCAGTACTTC. It codes for CASSFRLLQETQYF.

This clonotype occurred many times. This chain uses TRBV2 with TRBJ1-2; D is undetermined. Deletions cut 5 bases from V and 4 bases from J, with 14 bases between. The CDR3 is made up of 14 amino acids. Germline values: CDR1 SNHLY, CDR2 FYNNEI. The CDR3 region is CASSPYWGGYGYTF. The CDR3 region has the DNA TGTGCCAGCAGTCCCTACTGGGGAGGCTATGGCTACACCTTC.

For this clonotype: At one end, the junction sequence differs from germline, possibly due to a read error. In DNA, the CDR3 is TGCGCCAGCAGCCAAGACGAGGTCAGGGACTTTTACTACGAGCAGTACTTC. Translating gives CASSQDEVRDFYYEQYF. V gene TRBV7-9 combines with J gene TRBJ2-7; D perhaps matches TRBD2 (6 bases). Germline V lookup: CDR1 SEHNR, CDR2 FQNEAQ (reference sequence). The CDR3 runs 17 residues.

There are many counts of this clonotype. The chain links TRBV10-3 to TRBJ2-5; D tentatively reads TRBD1 or TRBD2 (5 bases each). This CDR3 is 15 amino acids long. Germline V gene sequence: CDR1 ENHRY, CDR2 SYGVKD. With 8 bases removed from V and 2 bases from J, the gap between germline ends came to 18 bases. CDR3 residues: CAISMRGRGQETQYF. The CDR3 DNA sequence: TGTGCCATCTCGATGAGGGGACGCGGGCAAGAGACCCAGTACTTC.

This clonotype was counted only a few times. This may stem from a read error, because a much larger clone lies one nucleotide away. The rearrangement uses TRBV2 and TRBJ1-1; a possible D gene is TRBD1 (5 bases). This CDR3 contains 15 residues. Germline loops: CDR1 SNHLY, CDR2 FYNNEI. This CDR3 reads CASSLSGGMNTETFF. The CDR3 DNA is TGTGCCAGCAGCTTATCCGGGGGAATGAACACTGAAACTTTCTTT. The full variable domain, rest sourced from reference TRBV2 and TRBJ1-1, is EPEVTQTPSHQVTQMGQEVILRCVPISNHLYFYWYRQILGQKVEFLVSFYNNEISEKSEIFDDQFSVERPDGSNFTLKIRSTKLEDSAMYFCASSLSGGMNTETFFGQGTRLTVV.

The gene calls are TRBV2 and TRBJ2-7; TRBD2 aligns across 8 bases. The germline V gene has CDR1 SNHLY and CDR2 FYNNEI. CDR3 size: 14 residues. The junction had 6 bases not matched to a gene; V was cut back by 6 bases and J by 2 bases. The CDR3 loop is CASRPGGAPYEQYF. CDR3 sequence (DNA): TGTGCCAGCAGGCCGGGGGGGGCACCCTACGAGCAGTACTTC.

This clonotype came up a few times. The chain carries TRBV7-6 and TRBJ1-5; TRBD1 aligns across 9 bases. The germline V gene has CDR1 SGHVS and CDR2 FNYEAQ. The CDR3 has 16 amino acids. Trimming cost V 1 base and J 3 bases; bases outside gene matches: 4. This CDR3 reads CASSLGTGGLNQPQHF. The CDR3 DNA reads as TGTGCCAGCAGCTTAGGTACAGGGGGCCTCAATCAGCCCCAGCATTTT.

This clonotype was counted many times. The CDR3 region is CATSRDLREAFF. The CDR3 DNA reads TGTGCCACCAGCAGAGATTTGCGCGAAGCTTTCTTT. The chain uses TRBV15 and TRBJ1-1; no clear D. Trimming left V 0 bases short and J 8 bases short, with 7 bases between. CDR1 LNHNV and CDR2 YYDKDF come from the germline V gene (reference sequence). This CDR3 is 12 amino acids long.

Points on this clonotype: Germline and junction disagree at one end, which may indicate a read error. The chain combines TRBV10-3 with TRBJ1-1; a weak D match, TRBD1 (5 bases). The CDR3 covers 14 residues. Germline assignment: CDR1 ENHRY and CDR2 SYGVKD. CDR3: CAVSYGGQPRQAFF. CDR3 nucleotides: TGTGCCGTCAGTTACGGGGGTCAACCTAGGCAAGCTTTCTTT.

CDR3 in DNA: TGCAGCGTTGAATTGGCGGTAGCGGGGCCGGTAGATACGCAGTATTTT. Translating gives CSVELAVAGPVDTQYF. V and J are TRBV29-1 and TRBJ2-3; 8 nucleotides match TRBD2. The germline CDR1 and CDR2 sequences are SQVTM and ANQGSEA. The V segment lost 2 bases and the J segment 5 bases; nucleotides outside the gene matches: 12. CDR3 size: 16 residues.

This clonotype was recorded many times. The chain joins TRBV20-1 to TRBJ2-6, with D possibly matching TRBD1 (6 bases). The CDR3 covers 15 residues. With 6 bases removed from V and 0 bases from J, the gap between germline ends came to 12 bases. The germline CDR1 and CDR2 sequences are DFQATT and SNEGSKA (reference sequence). CDR3 amino acids: CSANLQGSGANVLTF. CDR3 coding DNA: TGCAGTGCGAACCTACAGGGCTCTGGGGCCAACGTCCTGACTTTC.

The chain is built from TRBV27 and TRBJ1-6, with a weak D call TRBD1 (6 bases). The CDR3 is made up of 19 amino acids. Germline V gene lookup returns CDR1 MNHEY and CDR2 SMNVEV (reference sequence). V was cut by 3 bases and J by 0 bases, with 18 bases left in between. The CDR3: CASSFDFRGRSSYNSPLHF. Here the CDR3 DNA reads TGTGCCAGCAGTTTTGATTTCAGGGGTAGGAGCTCCTATAATTCACCCCTCCACTTT.

This clonotype has at least ten counts. V is TRBV10-3 and J is TRBJ1-1; 7 bases line up with TRBD1. Germline assignment: CDR1 ENHRY and CDR2 SYGVKD. CDR3 size: 17 residues. The J segment lost 5 bases and the V segment lost 1 base, leaving 13 bases of the junction unmatched. The CDR3 nucleotides read TGTGCCATCAGTGAGTTGGCGACAGGGTATTCGAAAACTGAAGCTTTCTTT. Amino acids: CAISELATGYSKTEAFF.

There are many counts of this clonotype. The rearrangement links TRBV20-1 to TRBJ1-1, with D unresolved. From germline, CDR1 is DFQATT and CDR2 SNEGSKA (reference sequence). The germline V and J ends were trimmed by 0 bases and 5 bases, with 10 bases remaining between them. The CDR3 runs 13 residues. The CDR3 DNA reads TGCAGTGCTAGAGATGGAGTCTGGACTGAAGCTTTCTTT. This sequence encodes CSARDGVWTEAFF.

This chain uses TRBV27 with TRBJ2-2, with 7 bases aligning to TRBD2. V shed 3 bases and J 6 bases; nucleotides not matched to a gene: 4. The CDR3 covers 14 residues. Germline V gene data show CDR1 as MNHEY and CDR2 as SMNVEV (reference sequence). In nucleotides, the CDR3 is TGTGCCAGCAGTTTTCGCGGGAGTGCCGGGGAGCTGTTTTTT. The encoded protein is CASSFRGSAGELFF.

Notes on this clonotype: A single base separates this from a much larger clone, so it may be a read error. The rearrangement joins TRBV25-1 to TRBJ1-1; no clear D gene. The germline V gene encodes CDR1 MGHDK and CDR2 SYGVNS. The length of the CDR3 is 17 residues. Trimming shortened V by 10 bases and J by 2 bases, and 26 bases separated the two germline ends. For the CDR3, the DNA is TGTGCCAACAGCTCGTTATGGCGGCTCGACGAAAACACTGAAGCTTTCTTT. Its protein is CANSSLWRLDENTEAFF.

This clonotype was seen ten or more times. This rearrangement joins TRBV12-3 or TRBV12-4 to TRBJ1-1, with 7 bases that match TRBD1. This CDR3 region has 15 residues. Unmatched junction bases numbered 10, after V lost 5 bases and J lost 4 bases. CDR3 DNA: TGTGCCAGCAGTCCGCTACGACAGGGCAGCACTGAAGCTTTCTTT. Amino acid sequence: CASSPLRQGSTEAFF.

There are a few counts of this clonotype. The V gene is TRBV7-2, the J gene TRBJ2-2, with 14 bases that match TRBD2. The trim removed 11 bases at V and 6 bases at J, leaving 20 bases unmatched. The CDR3 length is 19 residues. Germline-derived CDR1 and CDR2 are SGHTA and FQGNSA. The CDR3 is CALLSGSGLAGVSAGELFF. In DNA, the CDR3 is TGTGCCCTGCTCTCTGGTTCGGGACTAGCGGGAGTATCGGCCGGGGAGCTGTTTTTT.

For this clonotype: The final CDR3 position lacks the conserved phenylalanine or tryptophan, pointing to a likely read error. J is TRBJ1-1 and V is TRBV7-2; a weak D match, TRBD1 (5 bases). The germline V gene encodes CDR1 SGHTA and CDR2 FQGNSA. V shed 4 bases and J shed 0 bases, with 9 bases lying between them. The CDR3 sequence is 14 residues long. CDR3 protein: CASSYRGMNTEAFL. In DNA, the CDR3 is TGTGCCAGCAGCTACCGGGGCATGAACACTGAAGCTTTCCTT.

In its sample, this clonotype was seen a few times. This chain connects TRBV10-3 to TRBJ1-3; D gene ambiguous. The CDR3 extends over 15 amino acids. CDR1 is ENHRY and CDR2 is SYGVKD in the germline V gene. Trimming removed 0 bases from V and 0 bases from J, with 6 bases in between. The CDR3 protein is CAISESPSSGNTIYF. In DNA, the CDR3 is TGTGCCATCAGTGAGTCCCCAAGCTCTGGAAACACCATATATTTT.

The sample holds many counts of this clonotype. The chain links TRBV25-1 to TRBJ2-7; 7 bases are shared with TRBD2. V shed 5 bases and J 5 bases; nucleotides not matched to a gene: 12. CDR3 size: 15 residues. The germline V gene encodes CDR1 MGHDK and CDR2 SYGVNS. Written as DNA, the CDR3 is TGTGCCAGCAGTCAACTGGGAGGGGTTGGGAACGAGCAGTACTTC. It encodes CASSQLGGVGNEQYF.

The chain carries TRBV5-5 and TRBJ1-1; TRBD1 is a possible D gene (6 bases). Per the germline V gene, CDR1 is SGHKS and CDR2 is YYEKEE (reference sequence). V shed 3 bases and J shed 8 bases, with 14 bases lying between them. This CDR3 has 13 amino acids. CDR3 DNA sequence: TGTGCCAGCAGCTCGGGGGGCCCGGGGGAAGCTTTCTTT. Amino acid sequence: CASSSGGPGEAFF.

V usage is TRBV9 and J usage is TRBJ2-5, with D possibly being TRBD1 or TRBD2 (5 bases each). CDR1 is SGDLS, CDR2 YYNGEE, per germline. V lost 4 bases, J lost 5 bases, and 21 bases lay in between. The CDR3 runs 16 residues. CDR3 in amino acids: CASSRPRDLPRETQYF. For the CDR3, the DNA is TGTGCCAGCAGCCGCCCACGGGACCTCCCGCGGGAGACCCAGTACTTC.

As for this clonotype: A much larger clone is a single base away; this may be a read error. The chain links TRBV7-9 to TRBJ1-4; D gene uncertain. This CDR3 region has 16 residues. The germline CDR1 and CDR2 sequences are SEHNR and FQNEAQ (reference sequence). CDR3 in DNA: TGTGCCAGCAGCTCCTCCTCGGGTCCGGCTAATGGAAAACTGTTTTTT. It specifies CASSSSSGPANGKLFF.

The chain uses TRBV15 and TRBJ1-5; D call uncertain. CDR3 length equals 14 residues. The germline V gene encodes CDR1 LNHNV and CDR2 YYDKDF (reference sequence). V lost 3 bases, J lost 14 bases, and 20 bases lay in between. The CDR3 DNA sequence: TGTGCCACCAGCAGGAAGCATGACATTAACTACGAGCATTTT. Translating gives CATSRKHDINYEHF. The whole variable domain, filled in from reference TRBV15 and TRBJ1-5, reads DAMVIQNPRYQVTQFGKPVTLSCSQTLNHNVMYWYQQKSSQAPKLLFHYYDKDFNNEADTPDNFQSRRPNTSFCFLDIRSPGLGDTAMYLCATSRKHDINYEHFGDGTRLSIL.

This clonotype was picked up a small number of times. The chain uses TRBV29-1 and TRBJ2-7; 8 bases agree with TRBD2. Trimming at V came to 5 bases and at J to 5 bases, leaving 5 bases not matched to a gene. Germline V CDR1 and CDR2: SQVTM, ANQGSEA. The CDR3 spans 12 residues. The CDR3 DNA reads TGCAGCGTTAACAGCGGGAGCGACGAGCAGTACTTC. This encodes CSVNSGSDEQYF.

Concerning this clonotype itself: One base away lies a much larger clone, so this may be a sequencing read error. V is TRBV2 and J is TRBJ2-7; D is undetermined. Germline loops: CDR1 SNHLY, CDR2 FYNNEI. This CDR3 comprises 14 residues. CDR3 in DNA: TGTGCCGGCAGTTTTGAAAGGAAAGCCTACGAGCAGTACTTC. Protein: CAGSFERKAYEQYF.

The rearrangement uses TRBV5-6 and TRBJ2-5; 9 nucleotides align to TRBD1. The length of the CDR3 is 18 residues. The V segment lost 0 bases and the J segment 1 base; nucleotides outside the gene matches: 10. Germline assignment: CDR1 SGHDT and CDR2 YYEEEE. DNA of the CDR3: TGTGCCAGCAGCTTGGAACAGGGGGCGTCCGGGGGCCAAGAGACCCAGTACTTC. It is translated as CASSLEQGASGGQETQYF. The full variable domain, with the rest looked up from reference TRBV5-6 and TRBJ2-5, is DAGVTQSPTHLIKTRGQQVTLRCSPKSGHDTVSWYQQALGQGPQFIFQYYEEEERQRGNFPDRFSGHQFPNYSSELNVNALLLGDSALYLCASSLEQGASGGQETQYFGPGTRLLVL.